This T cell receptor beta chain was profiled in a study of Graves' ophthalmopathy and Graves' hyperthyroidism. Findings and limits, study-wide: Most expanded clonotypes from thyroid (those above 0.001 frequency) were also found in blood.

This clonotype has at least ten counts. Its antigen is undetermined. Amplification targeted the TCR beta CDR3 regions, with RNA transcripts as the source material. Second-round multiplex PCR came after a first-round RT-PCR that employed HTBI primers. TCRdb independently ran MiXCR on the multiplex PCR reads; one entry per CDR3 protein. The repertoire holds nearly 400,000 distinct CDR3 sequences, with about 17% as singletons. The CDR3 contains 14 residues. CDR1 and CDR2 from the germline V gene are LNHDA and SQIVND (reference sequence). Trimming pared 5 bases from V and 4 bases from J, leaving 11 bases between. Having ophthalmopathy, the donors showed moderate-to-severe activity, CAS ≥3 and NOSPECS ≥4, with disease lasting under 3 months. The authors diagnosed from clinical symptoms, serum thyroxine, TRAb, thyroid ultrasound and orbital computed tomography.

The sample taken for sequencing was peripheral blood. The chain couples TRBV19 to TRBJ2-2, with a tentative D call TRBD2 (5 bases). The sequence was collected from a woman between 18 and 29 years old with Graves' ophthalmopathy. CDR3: CASSPSGSTGELFF. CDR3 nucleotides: TGTGCCAGTAGTCCCTCGGGGAGCACCGGGGAGCTGTTTTTT.